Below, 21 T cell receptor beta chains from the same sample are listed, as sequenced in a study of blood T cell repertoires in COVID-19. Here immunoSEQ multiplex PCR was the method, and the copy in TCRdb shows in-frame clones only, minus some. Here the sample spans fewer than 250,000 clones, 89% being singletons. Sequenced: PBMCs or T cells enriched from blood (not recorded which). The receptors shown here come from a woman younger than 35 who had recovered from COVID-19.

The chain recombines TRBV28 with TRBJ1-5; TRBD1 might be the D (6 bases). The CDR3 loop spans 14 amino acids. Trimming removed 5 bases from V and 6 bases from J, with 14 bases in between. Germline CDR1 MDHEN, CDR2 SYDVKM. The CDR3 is CASSPTGLTQPQHF. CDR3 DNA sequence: TGTGCCAGCAGTCCCACAGGGCTCACTCAGCCCCAGCATTTT.

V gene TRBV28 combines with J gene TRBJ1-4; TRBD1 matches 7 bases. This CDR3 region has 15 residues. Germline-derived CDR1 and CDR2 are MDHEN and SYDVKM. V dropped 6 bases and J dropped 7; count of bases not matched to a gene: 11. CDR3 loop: CASSFPAGGGEKLFF. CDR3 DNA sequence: TGTGCCAGCAGCTTTCCGGCAGGGGGTGGTGAAAAACTGTTTTTT.

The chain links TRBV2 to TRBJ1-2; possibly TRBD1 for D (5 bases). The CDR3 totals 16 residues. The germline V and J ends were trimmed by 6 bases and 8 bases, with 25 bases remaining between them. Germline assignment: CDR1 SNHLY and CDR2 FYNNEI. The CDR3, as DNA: TGTGCCAGCAGGCCCTGGGGGGACGTACCACAGAGGGGCTACACCTTC. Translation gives CASRPWGDVPQRGYTF.

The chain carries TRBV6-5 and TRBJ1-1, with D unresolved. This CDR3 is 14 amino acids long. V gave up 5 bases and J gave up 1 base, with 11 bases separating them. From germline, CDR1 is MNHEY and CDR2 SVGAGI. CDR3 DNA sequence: TGTGCCAGCAGTCCCGGCCGACAGAACACTGAAGCTTTCTTT. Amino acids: CASSPGRQNTEAFF.

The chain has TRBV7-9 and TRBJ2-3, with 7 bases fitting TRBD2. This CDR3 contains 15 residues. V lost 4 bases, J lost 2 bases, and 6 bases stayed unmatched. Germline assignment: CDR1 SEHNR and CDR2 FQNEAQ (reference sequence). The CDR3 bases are TGTGCCAGCAGCTGGCTGAGCGGGGCCACAGATACGCAGTATTTT. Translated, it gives CASSWLSGATDTQYF.

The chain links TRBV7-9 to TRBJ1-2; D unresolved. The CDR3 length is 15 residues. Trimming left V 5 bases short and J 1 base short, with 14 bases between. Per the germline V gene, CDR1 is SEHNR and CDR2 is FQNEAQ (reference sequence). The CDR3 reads CASSPPISGNYGYTF. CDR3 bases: TGTGCCAGCAGCCCCCCTATTTCGGGTAACTATGGCTACACCTTC.

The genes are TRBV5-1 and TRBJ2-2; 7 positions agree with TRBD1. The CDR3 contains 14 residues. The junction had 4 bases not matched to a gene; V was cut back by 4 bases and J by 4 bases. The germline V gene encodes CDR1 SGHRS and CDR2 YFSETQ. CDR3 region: CASSPGQATGELFF. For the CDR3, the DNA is TGCGCCAGCAGCCCCGGACAGGCCACCGGGGAGCTGTTTTTT.

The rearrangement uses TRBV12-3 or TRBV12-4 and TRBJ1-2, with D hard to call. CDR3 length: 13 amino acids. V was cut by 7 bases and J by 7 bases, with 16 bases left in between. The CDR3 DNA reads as TGTGCCAGCACCCTCTCCCGAGCCTCTGGCTACACCTTC. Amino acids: CASTLSRASGYTF.

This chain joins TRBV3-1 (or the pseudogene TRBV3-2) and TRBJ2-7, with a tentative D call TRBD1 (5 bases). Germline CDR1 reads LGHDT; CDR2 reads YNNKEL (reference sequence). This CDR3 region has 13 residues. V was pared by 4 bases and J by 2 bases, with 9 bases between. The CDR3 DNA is TGTGCCAGCAGCCGTCAGGGTCCCTACGAGCAGTACTTC. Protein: CASSRQGPYEQYF.

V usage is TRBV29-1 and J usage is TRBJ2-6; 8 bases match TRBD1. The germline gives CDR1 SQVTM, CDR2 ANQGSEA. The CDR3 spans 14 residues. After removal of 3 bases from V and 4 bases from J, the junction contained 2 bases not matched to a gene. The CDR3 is CSVDQGAGANVLTF. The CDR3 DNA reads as TGCAGCGTTGACCAGGGGGCCGGGGCCAACGTCCTGACTTTC. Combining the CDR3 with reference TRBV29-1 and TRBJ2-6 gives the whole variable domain SAVISQKPSRDICQRGTSLTIQCQVDSQVTMMFWYRQQPGQSLTLIATANQGSEATYESGFVIDKFPISRPNLTFSTLTVSNMSPEDSSIYLCSVDQGAGANVLTFGAGSRLTVL.

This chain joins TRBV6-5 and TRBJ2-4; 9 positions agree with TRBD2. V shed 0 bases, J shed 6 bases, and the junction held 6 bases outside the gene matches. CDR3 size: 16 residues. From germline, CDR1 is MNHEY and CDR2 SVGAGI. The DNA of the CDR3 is TGTGCCAGCAGTTACTCCAGCGGGGGGACCGGAAACATTCAGTACTTC. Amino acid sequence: CASSYSSGGTGNIQYF.

CDR3 bases: TGCGCCAGCAGCCCGGGGGGGGGCTCCTACGAGCAGTACTTC. Translating it yields CASSPGGGSYEQYF. This chain connects TRBV5-1 to TRBJ2-7; 8 bases match TRBD2. The CDR3 extends over 14 amino acids. CDR1 and CDR2 from the germline V gene are SGHRS and YFSETQ. Trimming cost V 4 bases and J 0 bases; bases outside gene matches: 3.

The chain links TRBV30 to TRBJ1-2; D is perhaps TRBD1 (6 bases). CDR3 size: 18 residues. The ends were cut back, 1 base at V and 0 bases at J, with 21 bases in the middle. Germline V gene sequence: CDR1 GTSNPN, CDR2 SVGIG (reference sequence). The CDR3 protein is CAWSGQGNLEWSNYGYTF. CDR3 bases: TGTGCCTGGAGTGGGCAGGGGAACCTGGAGTGGTCTAACTATGGCTACACCTTC.

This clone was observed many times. This CDR3 reads CATSDLGDRLTDTQYF. The CDR3 DNA follows: TGTGCCACCAGTGATTTAGGGGACAGGCTCACAGATACGCAGTATTTT. V is TRBV24-1 and J is TRBJ2-3; 8 bases are a match to TRBD1. Germline CDR1 and CDR2: KGHDR and SFDVKD. With 1 base clipped from V and 2 bases from J, the junction kept 4 bases outside the gene matches. The CDR3 length is 16 residues.

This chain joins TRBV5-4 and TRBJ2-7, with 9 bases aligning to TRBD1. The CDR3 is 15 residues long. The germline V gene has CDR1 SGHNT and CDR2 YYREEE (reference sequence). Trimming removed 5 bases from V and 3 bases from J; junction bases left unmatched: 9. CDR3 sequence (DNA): TGTGCCAGCAGGCCGGACAGGGGTTCCTTCTACGAGCAGTACTTC. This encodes CASRPDRGSFYEQYF.

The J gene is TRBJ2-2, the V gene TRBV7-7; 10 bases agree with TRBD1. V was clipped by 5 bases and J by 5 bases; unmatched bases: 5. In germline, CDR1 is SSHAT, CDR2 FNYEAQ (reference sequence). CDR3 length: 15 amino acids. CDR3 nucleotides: TGTGCCAGCAGCCAGGACAGGGGGAGTACCGGGGAGCTGTTTTTT. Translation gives CASSQDRGSTGELFF. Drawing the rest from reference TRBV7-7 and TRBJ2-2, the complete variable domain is GAGVSQSPRYKVTKRGQDVTLRCDPISSHATLYWYQQALGQGPEFLTYFNYEAQPDKSGLPSDRFSAERPEGSISTLTIQRTEQRDSAMYRCASSQDRGSTGELFFGEGSRLTVL.

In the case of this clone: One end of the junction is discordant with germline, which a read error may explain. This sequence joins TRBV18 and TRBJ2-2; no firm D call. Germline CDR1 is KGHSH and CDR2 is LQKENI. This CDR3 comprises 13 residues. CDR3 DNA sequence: TGTGCCAGCTCACCACCGAACTCCGGGGAGCTGTTTTTT. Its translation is CASSPPNSGELFF.

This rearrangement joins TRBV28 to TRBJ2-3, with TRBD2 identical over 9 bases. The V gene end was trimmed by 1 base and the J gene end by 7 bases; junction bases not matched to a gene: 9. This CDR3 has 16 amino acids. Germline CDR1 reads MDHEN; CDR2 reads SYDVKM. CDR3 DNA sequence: TGTGCCAGCAGTTTATTAGCGGGGGACCGAGGGAATACGCAGTATTTT. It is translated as CASSLLAGDRGNTQYF.

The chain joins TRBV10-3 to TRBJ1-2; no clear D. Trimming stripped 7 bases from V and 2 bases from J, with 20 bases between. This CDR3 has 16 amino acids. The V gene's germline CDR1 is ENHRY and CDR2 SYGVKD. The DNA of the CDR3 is TGTGCCATCAACTCGATGGTCTTACAGTCGAACTATGGCTACACCTTC. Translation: CAINSMVLQSNYGYTF.

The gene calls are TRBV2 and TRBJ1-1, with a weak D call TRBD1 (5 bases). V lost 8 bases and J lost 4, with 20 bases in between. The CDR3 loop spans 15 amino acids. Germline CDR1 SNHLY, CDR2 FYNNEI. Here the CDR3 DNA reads TGTGCCAGCGACAACGTGGGGGGGAGGACCACTGAAGCTTTCTTT. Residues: CASDNVGGRTTEAFF.

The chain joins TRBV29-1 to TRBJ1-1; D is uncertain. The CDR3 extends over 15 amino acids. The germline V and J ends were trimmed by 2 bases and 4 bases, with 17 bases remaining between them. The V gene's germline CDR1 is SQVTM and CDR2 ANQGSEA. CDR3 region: CSVENPVLRGTEAFF. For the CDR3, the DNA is TGCAGCGTTGAAAACCCAGTACTCCGGGGCACTGAAGCTTTCTTT.